Following are 28 T cell receptor beta chains from one sample sequenced in a study of long-term antiretroviral therapy in people with HIV. Assay version v3.0 of immunoSEQ was used, and it was run at survey level. Sequencing used immunoSEQ multiplex PCR; TCRdb keeps in-frame clones, though not all of them. The sample consists of tens of thousands of clones, roughly 80% of them appearing once. Sequencing used unsorted PBMCs, obtained 1 year after starting antiretroviral therapy. Receptor source: a man in his late teens or twenties with HIV.

The V gene is TRBV5-1, the J gene TRBJ2-1, with 11 bases aligning to TRBD2. In germline, CDR1 is SGHRS, CDR2 YFSETQ. The CDR3 consists of 15 residues. The trim removed 4 bases at V and 5 bases at J, leaving 5 bases unmatched. DNA of the CDR3: TGCGCCAGCAGCCCCGGGACTAGCGGAAACAATGAGCAGTTCTTC. This encodes CASSPGTSGNNEQFF.

This chain uses TRBV7-9 with TRBJ1-1; possible D gene TRBD1, 5 bases. The V end lost 3 bases, the J end lost 7 bases, and 9 bases lay between the germline ends. This CDR3 contains 12 residues. Germline CDR1 and CDR2: SEHNR and FQNEAQ (reference sequence). This CDR3 reads CASSLARVEAFF. The CDR3 nucleotides are TGTGCCAGCAGCTTGGCCAGGGTTGAAGCTTTCTTT.

The chain joins TRBV6-5 to TRBJ1-5, with a weak D call TRBD1 (6 bases). The V end lost 0 bases, the J end lost 4 bases, and 10 bases lay between the germline ends. The germline V gene encodes CDR1 MNHEY and CDR2 SVGAGI. The CDR3 has 15 amino acids. The CDR3 DNA reads as TGTGCCAGCAGTTACTCGGCAGGGACAAATCAGCCCCAGCATTTT. It specifies CASSYSAGTNQPQHF.

This rearrangement joins TRBV9 to TRBJ2-3; D not certain. The CDR3 totals 13 residues. Germline CDR1 SGDLS, CDR2 YYNGEE. Trimming took 2 bases from V and 1 from J, leaving 5 bases between them. The CDR3, as DNA: TGTGCCAGCAGCGTTAAAGGCACAGATACGCAGTATTTT. Translated, it gives CASSVKGTDTQYF.

The J gene is TRBJ2-7, the V gene TRBV19, with 14 positions matching TRBD2. The CDR3 has 17 residues. V trimming: 4 bases; J trimming: 2 bases; junction bases outside the gene matches: 7. Germline CDR1 LNHDA, CDR2 SQIVND (reference sequence). CDR3 amino acids: CASSTRTSGRRPYEQYF. The CDR3 DNA is TGTGCCAGTAGTACCCGGACTAGCGGGAGGAGGCCCTACGAGCAGTACTTC.

The V call is TRBV7-2, the J call TRBJ2-1; weak D call: TRBD2 (6 bases). Germline V CDR1 and CDR2: SGHTA, FQGNSA. V gave up 5 bases and J gave up 8 bases, with 13 bases separating them. CDR3 length equals 13 residues. CDR3 bases: TGTGCCAGCAGCCCGGGACTCAGCGATGAGCAGTTCTTC. It is translated as CASSPGLSDEQFF.

The J gene is TRBJ1-4, the V gene TRBV4-1; no clear D. Germline V gives CDR1 MGHRA, CDR2 YSYEKL. V lost 0 bases and J 4 bases, leaving 12 bases between the germline ends. The CDR3 is made up of 16 amino acids. CDR3 coding DNA: TGCGCCAGCAGCCAAGATCTGCGGGGAATTAATGAAAAACTGTTTTTT. Its translation is CASSQDLRGINEKLFF.

The chain carries TRBV11-2 and TRBJ2-7, with D uncertain. Between the trimmed V and J ends, which lost 3 bases and 3 bases, there was a span of 9 bases. In germline, CDR1 is SGHAT, CDR2 FQNNGV. This CDR3 has 13 amino acids. The chain's CDR3 is CASSLGRNYEQYF. The CDR3 DNA reads TGTGCCAGCAGCTTGGGTCGGAACTACGAGCAGTACTTC. The whole variable domain, filled in from reference TRBV11-2 and TRBJ2-7, reads EAGVAQSPRYKIIEKRQSVAFWCNPISGHATLYWYQQILGQGPKLLIQFQNNGVVDDSQLPKDRFSAERLKGVDSTLKIQPAKLEDSAVYLCASSLGRNYEQYFGPGTRLTVT.

The CDR3 DNA reads TGTGCCAGCAGTGCCGGACGTCCGACAGATACGCAGTATTTT. The encoded protein is CASSAGRPTDTQYF. V is TRBV6-4 and J is TRBJ2-3; D not resolved. The germline V gene encodes CDR1 MRHNA and CDR2 SNTAGT. The V and J ends lost 4 bases and 3 bases respectively, with 11 bases between them. CDR3 length: 14 amino acids.

The chain employs TRBV19 and TRBJ1-1, with D possibly TRBD1 on 5 matching bases. Trimming took 8 bases from V and 5 from J, leaving 15 bases between them. The CDR3 totals 13 residues. Germline V gene lookup returns CDR1 LNHDA and CDR2 SQIVND (reference sequence). This chain's CDR3 is CASAGFIETEAFF. The DNA of the CDR3 is TGTGCCAGTGCAGGGTTTATAGAAACTGAAGCTTTCTTT.

This chain joins TRBV9 and TRBJ1-1, with D hard to call. This CDR3 region has 12 residues. V gave up 7 bases and J gave up 0 bases, with 7 bases separating them. The germline gives CDR1 SGDLS, CDR2 YYNGEE. CDR3 region: CASGRLNTEAFF. As DNA, the CDR3 is TGTGCCAGCGGACGGCTGAACACTGAAGCTTTCTTT.

About this clone itself: The same CDR3 arises from other DNA sequences in this sample as well. The CDR3 bases are TGTGCCAGCAGTCCGGGGACAGGTTCCTACGAGCAGTACTTC. Encoded protein: CASSPGTGSYEQYF. V usage is TRBV28 and J usage is TRBJ2-7; TRBD1 agrees at 8 bases. The CDR3 runs 14 residues. Trimming took 5 bases from V and 1 from J; bases not matched to a gene: 4. Looked up from germline, CDR1 is MDHEN and CDR2 is SYDVKM.

The J gene is TRBJ1-1, the V gene TRBV6-4, with D perhaps TRBD1 (6 bases). The CDR3 is made up of 14 amino acids. Germline V CDR1 and CDR2: MRHNA, SNTAGT. Trimming pared 4 bases from V and 0 bases from J, leaving 9 bases between. The CDR3 sequence: CASSVTGLNTEAFF. DNA of the CDR3: TGTGCCAGCAGTGTAACAGGGTTGAACACTGAAGCTTTCTTT.

In DNA, the CDR3 is TGTGCCAGCAGTTACGTGCTGGGGCCCTTGTACGAGCAGTACTTC. Translated: CASSYVLGPLYEQYF. V is TRBV6-5 and J is TRBJ2-7; possibly TRBD1 for D (5 bases). CDR1 is MNHEY and CDR2 is SVGAGI in the germline V gene. The ends were cut back, 2 bases at V and 4 bases at J, with 15 bases in the middle. The length of the CDR3 is 15 residues.

The J gene is TRBJ1-1, the V gene TRBV5-1; D might be TRBD1 (5 bases). CDR1 is SGHRS and CDR2 is YFSETQ in the germline V gene. V lost 3 bases, J lost 1 base, and 10 bases lay in between. The CDR3 is 14 amino acids. The CDR3 here is CASSSQGPNTEAFF. The CDR3 DNA is TGCGCCAGCAGCTCGCAGGGCCCGAACACTGAAGCTTTCTTT.

The chain is built from TRBV13 and TRBJ2-1; D is unclear. The V end was cut by 5 bases, the J end by 8 bases, with 10 bases between. CDR1 PRHDT and CDR2 FYEKMQ come from the germline V gene (reference sequence). This CDR3 is built from 12 residues. CDR3 nucleotides: TGTGCCAGCAGCCATCGAGGAGATGAGCAGTTCTTC. It encodes CASSHRGDEQFF.

The chain joins TRBV15 to TRBJ2-7; tentative D call: TRBD2 (5 bases). CDR1 and CDR2 (germline): LNHNV, YYDKDF (reference sequence). Between the trimmed V and J ends, which lost 4 bases and 6 bases, there was a span of 16 bases. CDR3 length: 14 amino acids. The CDR3 here is CATSKRSEALEQYF. Written as DNA, the CDR3 is TGTGCCACCAGCAAGAGGTCGGAGGCGCTCGAGCAGTACTTC.

This sequence joins TRBV5-5 and TRBJ1-5, with a weak D call TRBD1 (6 bases). Looked up from germline, CDR1 is SGHKS and CDR2 is YYEKEE (reference sequence). The V end lost 2 bases, the J end lost 5 bases, and 8 bases lay between the germline ends. The CDR3 is 13 amino acids. DNA for the CDR3: TGTGCCAGCAGCTTAGGGGGTGATCAGCCCCAGCATTTT. It is translated as CASSLGGDQPQHF. Complete variable domain (other parts from reference TRBV5-5 and TRBJ1-5): DAGVTQSPTHLIKTRGQQVTLRCSPISGHKSVSWYQQVLGQGPQFIFQYYEKEERGRGNFPDRFSARQFPNYSSELNVNALLLGDSALYLCASSLGGDQPQHFGDGTRLSIL.

The chain employs TRBV4-3 and TRBJ1-3, with no clear D. The germline CDR1 and CDR2 sequences are LGHNA and YSLEER. V shed 1 base and J shed 2 bases, with 9 bases lying between them. The CDR3 contains 15 residues. This CDR3 reads CASSQGVLAGNTIYF. CDR3 in DNA: TGCGCCAGCAGCCAAGGGGTCCTGGCTGGAAACACCATATATTTT.

The rearrangement uses TRBV19 and TRBJ1-5, with D perhaps TRBD1 (5 bases). Germline V gene data show CDR1 as LNHDA and CDR2 as SQIVND (reference sequence). V was trimmed by 5 bases and J by 3 bases, leaving 11 bases between them. CDR3 length: 14 amino acids. The CDR3 nucleotides read TGTGCCAGTAGTCCTGACAGCCTCAATCAGCCCCAGCATTTT. Amino acids: CASSPDSLNQPQHF.

The chain couples TRBV5-1 to TRBJ2-3, with 11 bases identical to TRBD2. V trimming: 0 bases; J trimming: 0 bases; junction bases outside the gene matches: 6. Per germline, CDR1 SGHRS and CDR2 YFSETQ. This CDR3 comprises 18 residues. DNA of the CDR3: TGCGCCAGCAGCTTGGCCACTAGCGGGGGCTTCAGCACAGATACGCAGTATTTT. Encoded protein: CASSLATSGGFSTDTQYF. Complete variable domain (other parts from reference TRBV5-1 and TRBJ2-3): KAGVTQTPRYLIKTRGQQVTLSCSPISGHRSVSWYQQTPGQGLQFLFEYFSETQRNKGNFPGRFSGRQFSNSRSEMNVSTLELGDSALYLCASSLATSGGFSTDTQYFGPGTRLTVL.

The rearrangement links TRBV5-1 to TRBJ2-7; 8 bases are a match to TRBD2. CDR3 length: 17 residues. From germline, CDR1 is SGHRS and CDR2 YFSETQ. Trimming took 4 bases from V and 1 from J; bases not matched to a gene: 13. CDR3 amino acids: CASSGTSLAGLSYEQYF. CDR3 DNA sequence: TGCGCCAGCAGCGGAACCTCTCTAGCGGGTCTTTCCTACGAGCAGTACTTC. The entire variable domain, with the rest obtained from reference TRBV5-1 and TRBJ2-7, is as follows: KAGVTQTPRYLIKTRGQQVTLSCSPISGHRSVSWYQQTPGQGLQFLFEYFSETQRNKGNFPGRFSGRQFSNSRSEMNVSTLELGDSALYLCASSGTSLAGLSYEQYFGPGTRLTVT.

The chain employs TRBV5-4 and TRBJ1-2, with D possibly being TRBD1 (5 bases). Trimming left V 0 bases short and J 8 bases short, with 17 bases between. The CDR3 covers 15 residues. Germline CDR1 SGHNT, CDR2 YYREEE (reference sequence). CDR3 nucleotide sequence: TGTGCCAGCAGCTTGGAGCAGGGCGCAAGATCCGGCTACACCTTC. Protein: CASSLEQGARSGYTF. The complete variable domain, with remaining parts taken from reference TRBV5-4 and TRBJ1-2, reads ETGVTQSPTHLIKTRGQQVTLRCSSQSGHNTVSWYQQALGQGPQFIFQYYREEENGRGNFPPRFSGLQFPNYSSELNVNALELDDSALYLCASSLEQGARSGYTFGSGTRLTVV.

V gene TRBV9 combines with J gene TRBJ2-7, with D possibly TRBD1 on 5 matching bases. V was pared by 0 bases and J by 6 bases, with 10 bases between. The CDR3 extends over 13 amino acids. Per germline, CDR1 SGDLS and CDR2 YYNGEE. The DNA of the CDR3 is TGTGCCAGCAGCGTAGGACTTCAGGGCGAGCAGTACTTC. Translated, it gives CASSVGLQGEQYF.

This chain links TRBV4-1 with TRBJ1-1, with 7 bases identical to TRBD1. J lost 5 bases, V lost 0 bases, and 3 bases had no gene match. This CDR3 has 14 amino acids. CDR1 is MGHRA, CDR2 YSYEKL, per germline. CDR3 sequence (DNA): TGCGCCAGCAGCCAAGAAGACAGGGTGACTGAAGCTTTCTTT. Translating gives CASSQEDRVTEAFF.

The rearrangement uses TRBV5-1 and TRBJ1-1; possible D gene TRBD1, 5 bases. Germline V gene data show CDR1 as SGHRS and CDR2 as YFSETQ. V shed 4 bases and J shed 0 bases, with 13 bases lying between them. The CDR3 sequence is 15 residues long. The CDR3 loop is CASSPTVSMNTEAFF. CDR3 DNA sequence: TGCGCCAGCAGCCCGACAGTTTCAATGAACACTGAAGCTTTCTTT.

This clone turned up a few times. The V call is TRBV19, the J call TRBJ1-4; no clear D gene. V lost 4 bases and J lost 13, with 19 bases in between. Germline CDR1 is LNHDA and CDR2 is SQIVND (reference sequence). The CDR3 contains 14 residues. CDR3 in DNA: TGTGCCAGTAGTACTCAGGACGCGGACCCCGGACTGTTTTTT. It is translated as CASSTQDADPGLFF.

The chain carries TRBV7-3 and TRBJ1-1; D unclear. In germline, CDR1 is SGHTA, CDR2 FQGTGA. CDR3 length: 13 residues. V shed 5 bases and J shed 1 base, with 8 bases lying between them. In nucleotides, the CDR3 is TGTGCCAGCAGCCAACAACCGAACACTGAAGCTTTCTTT. Its protein is CASSQQPNTEAFF.